Listed here are 10 T cell receptor beta chains from one sample, sequenced in a study of cytomegalovirus exposure and HLA in healthy donors. Primers for the PCR totalled 60 Vbeta and 13 Jbeta. Generated by immunoSEQ multiplex PCR, the TCRdb table keeps only in-frame clones and is missing some. This sample's table reports 87,000 or so clones. The specimen sequenced was PBMCs. These receptors were obtained from a man in his fifties in good health and CMV-seropositive.

The rearrangement joins TRBV4-2 to TRBJ2-6; D unresolved. The V end was cut by 3 bases, the J end by 0 bases, with 9 bases between. The CDR3 spans 16 residues. Germline CDR1 is LGHNA and CDR2 is YNFKEQ. As DNA, the CDR3 is TGTGCCAGCAGCCATTTACTTCACTCTGGGGCCAACGTCCTGACTTTC. This translates into CASSHLLHSGANVLTF.

The chain couples TRBV7-9 to TRBJ2-1, with 10 bases fitting TRBD2. The junction had 14 bases not matched to a gene; V was cut back by 6 bases and J by 9 bases. The CDR3 has 16 residues. Germline CDR1 SEHNR, CDR2 FQNEAQ (reference sequence). The CDR3 bases are TGTGCCAGCAGTCCGAGGAGCGGGAGGGCCGGGAGTGAGCAGTTCTTC. Amino acid sequence: CASSPRSGRAGSEQFF.

The chain carries TRBV13 and TRBJ1-1; no reliable D call. Germline-derived CDR1 and CDR2 are PRHDT and FYEKMQ (reference sequence). V gave up 0 bases and J gave up 2 bases, with 10 bases separating them. The CDR3 consists of 15 residues. The CDR3 bases are TGTGCCAGCAGCTTAGGCCGGCGGATAAACACTGAAGCTTTCTTT. Encoded protein: CASSLGRRINTEAFF.

This chain connects TRBV7-9 to TRBJ2-7, with TRBD2 matching 13 bases. The CDR3 sequence is 15 residues long. In germline, CDR1 is SEHNR, CDR2 FQNEAQ (reference sequence). Trimming took 5 bases from V and 4 from J; bases not matched to a gene: 5. CDR3 protein: CASSLSTSGRYEQYF. CDR3 coding DNA: TGTGCCAGCAGCCTTTCGACTAGCGGGAGGTACGAGCAGTACTTC.

The chain is built from TRBV5-1 and TRBJ1-2; TRBD1 aligns across 8 bases. The V and J ends lost 6 bases and 2 bases, in that order; junction bases with no gene match: 15. The CDR3 has 17 amino acids. The germline V gene encodes CDR1 SGHRS and CDR2 YFSETQ. This chain's CDR3 is CASTRGVGAGGNYGYTF. In DNA, the CDR3 is TGCGCCAGCACCCGGGGTGTTGGGGCAGGGGGCAACTATGGCTACACCTTC.

V gene TRBV6-6 combines with J gene TRBJ1-5; weak D call: TRBD1 (6 bases). Germline V gene sequence: CDR1 MNHNY, CDR2 SVGAGI (reference sequence). Trimming stripped 2 bases from V and 5 bases from J, with 10 bases between. The CDR3 covers 14 residues. CDR3 protein: CASSYGAGDQPQHF. The CDR3 nucleotides read TGTGCCAGCAGTTACGGGGCAGGGGATCAGCCCCAGCATTTT.

This chain links TRBV7-2 with TRBJ2-3; 8 nucleotides match TRBD2. This CDR3 is built from 16 residues. After removal of 1 base from V and 6 bases from J, the junction contained 9 bases not matched to a gene. The germline V gene has CDR1 SGHTA and CDR2 FQGNSA. The CDR3, as DNA: TGTGCCAGCAGCTTAGGGAATAGCGGGAATGGTGATACGCAGTATTTT. It encodes CASSLGNSGNGDTQYF.

The chain couples TRBV5-1 to TRBJ2-1, with TRBD2 as a possible D gene (5 bases). This CDR3 is built from 14 residues. Germline V CDR1 and CDR2: SGHRS, YFSETQ. V lost 1 base and J lost 6, with 11 bases in between. The CDR3 DNA sequence: TGCGCCAGCAGCTTGCCGGGATGGGTCAATGAGCAGTTCTTC. Translated, it gives CASSLPGWVNEQFF.

This chain connects TRBV5-1 to TRBJ2-2; D call uncertain. Germline V CDR1 and CDR2: SGHRS, YFSETQ. V lost 1 base and J lost 0, with 7 bases in between. This CDR3 contains 15 residues. The CDR3 sequence is CASSLMAANTGELFF. The CDR3 nucleotides read TGCGCCAGCAGCTTGATGGCGGCGAACACCGGGGAGCTGTTTTTT.

The chain combines TRBV4-3 with TRBJ2-1, with TRBD1 matching 7 bases. Germline CDR1 LGHNA, CDR2 YSLEER. This CDR3 comprises 16 residues. V lost 0 bases, J lost 3 bases, and 5 bases stayed unmatched. CDR3 loop: CASSQELGQVYNEQFF. Here the CDR3 DNA reads TGCGCCAGCAGCCAAGAGCTTGGACAGGTCTACAATGAGCAGTTCTTC.